A single sample gave rise to the 6 T cell receptor beta chains below, sequenced in a study of T-cell reconstitution after alpha-beta-depleted transplantation in children. Unique molecular identifiers featured in how the TCRbeta library was prepared. One entry per CDR3 protein, called by TCRdb with MiXCR from the PCR reads. The sample has 500,000 to 650,000 distinct CDR3 sequences, roughly 10% seen once; the top ten hold roughly 15%. The specimen comprised PBMCs, mostly from graft donor cells, sampled 180 days after TCRalphabeta/CD19-depleted stem cell transplant. These receptor sequences come from a female patient aged 2-10 years who had a stem cell transplant for aplastic anemia, so the T cells may come from the graft donor.

This rearrangement joins TRBV20-1 to TRBJ2-3; unclear D gene. CDR1 and CDR2 (germline): DFQATT, SNEGSKA (reference sequence). This CDR3 is 8 amino acids long. Trimming shortened V by 6 bases and J by 14 bases, and 9 bases separated the two germline ends. CDR3 nucleotide sequence: TGCAGTGCCGACGGGCCGTATTTT. It is translated as CSADGPYF.

This clonotype was detected a few times. The V and J genes are TRBV20-1 and TRBJ2-1, with 7 bases that match TRBD1. With 3 bases clipped from V and 5 bases from J, the junction kept 4 bases outside the gene matches. Looked up from germline, CDR1 is DFQATT and CDR2 is SNEGSKA (reference sequence). The CDR3 covers 13 residues. The CDR3 DNA reads TGCAGTGCTAGCAGGGGGTCCCACAATGAGCAGTTCTTC. Its protein product is CSASRGSHNEQFF.

In its sample, this clonotype was seen a few times. The chain joins TRBV6-2 or TRBV6-3 to TRBJ2-7, with a weak D call TRBD2 (5 bases). There are 17 residues in the CDR3. The V gene lost 2 bases and the J gene lost 6 bases, with 23 bases spanning the gap. Germline CDR1 reads MNHEY; CDR2 reads SVGEGT. The DNA for the CDR3 is TGTGCCAGCAGTTACCGGTCCCCGGAGGCTAGATGGGGCGAGCAGTACGTC. Amino acid sequence: CASSYRSPEARWGEQYV.

This clonotype has at least ten counts. The chain uses TRBV10-2 and TRBJ2-2; TRBD2 matches at 10 bases. CDR1 is WSHSY and CDR2 is SAAADI in the germline V gene. This CDR3 has 16 amino acids. V was clipped by 6 bases and J by 0 bases; unmatched bases: 4. CDR3 coding DNA: TGCGCCAGCAGCAGCGGGAGGGAACCGAACACCGGGGAGCTGTTTTTT. It translates to CASSSGREPNTGELFF.

The V gene is TRBV20-1, the J gene TRBJ2-5; maybe TRBD1 (5 bases). V was trimmed by 6 bases and J by 3 bases, leaving 8 bases between them. Germline CDR1 DFQATT, CDR2 SNEGSKA (reference sequence). The CDR3 spans 11 residues. The chain's CDR3 is CSAPTEETQYF. CDR3 coding DNA: TGCAGTGCCCCGACAGAAGAGACCCAGTACTTC.

This clonotype was found many times. The chain uses TRBV21-1 and TRBJ2-1. TRBV21-1 is a pseudogene. CDR3 size: 17 residues. CDR3 coding DNA: TGTGCCAGCAGCAAACGGACCATAGGCTATCCCTACAATGAGCAGTTCTTC. Protein product: CASSKRTIGYPYNEQFF.